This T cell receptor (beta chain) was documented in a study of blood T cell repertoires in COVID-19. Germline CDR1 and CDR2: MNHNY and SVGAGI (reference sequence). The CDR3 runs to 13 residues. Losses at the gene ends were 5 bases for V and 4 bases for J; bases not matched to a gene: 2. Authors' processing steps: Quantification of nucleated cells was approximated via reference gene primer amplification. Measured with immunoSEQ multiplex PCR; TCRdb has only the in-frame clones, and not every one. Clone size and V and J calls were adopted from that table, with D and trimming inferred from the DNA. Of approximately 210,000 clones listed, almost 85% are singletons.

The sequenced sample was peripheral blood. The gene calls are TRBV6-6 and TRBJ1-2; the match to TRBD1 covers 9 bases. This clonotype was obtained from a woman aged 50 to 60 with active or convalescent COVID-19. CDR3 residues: CASSKGQGYGYTF. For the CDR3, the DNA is TGTGCCAGCAGTAAGGGACAGGGCTATGGCTACACCTTC.